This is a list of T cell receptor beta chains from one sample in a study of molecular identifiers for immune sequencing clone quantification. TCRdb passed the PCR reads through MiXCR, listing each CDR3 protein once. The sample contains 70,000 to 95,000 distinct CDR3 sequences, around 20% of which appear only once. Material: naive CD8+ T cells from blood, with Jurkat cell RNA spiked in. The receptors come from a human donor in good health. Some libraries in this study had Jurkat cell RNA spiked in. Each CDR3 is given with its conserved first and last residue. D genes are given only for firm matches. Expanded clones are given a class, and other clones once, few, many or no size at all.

DNA: TGTGCCAGCAGCCAAGCAGGGACCTATGGCTACACCTTC; CDR3: CASSQAGTYGYTF; size: many; V: TRBV14; D: NA; J: TRBJ1-2
DNA: TGTGCCAGCAGTTTAAGTTTCCCCGGGGCCTACGAGCAGTACTTC; CDR3: CASSLSFPGAYEQYF; size: many; V: TRBV27; D: NA; J: TRBJ2-7
DNA: TGTGTCAGCAGATCGGGACAGGGAATTTATGGCTACACCTTC; CDR3: CVSRSGQGIYGYTF; size: NA; V: TRBV25-1; D: TRBD1; J: TRBJ1-2
DNA: TGTGCCAGCAGTGAAATAAGCATGAACACTGAAGCTTTCTTT; CDR3: CASSEISMNTEAFF; size: many; V: TRBV6-1; D: NA; J: TRBJ1-1
DNA: TGTGCCAGCAGTTTATCCTGGGATCCCCAAGAGACCCAGTACTTC; CDR3: CASSLSWDPQETQYF; size: many; V: TRBV28; D: NA; J: TRBJ2-5
DNA: TGTGCCAGCAGCCCGCCCGGTCGGGGTCCGGCCGGGGAGCTGTTTTTT; CDR3: CASSPPGRGPAGELFF; size: many; V: TRBV7-9; D: NA; J: TRBJ2-2
DNA: TGTGCCAGCAGCTTAGACAGGGAACTAACCAGTTCACCCCTCCACTTT; CDR3: CASSLDRELTSSPLHF; size: many; V: TRBV11-2; D: NA; J: TRBJ1-6
DNA: TGTGCCACCACGACAGGGTTGGGCACTGAAGCTTTCTTT; CDR3: CATTTGLGTEAFF; size: few; V: TRBV15; D: TRBD1; J: TRBJ1-1
DNA: TGTGCCAGCAGCCCACAGTGGACAACCAACACCGGGGAGCTGTTTTTT; CDR3: CASSPQWTTNTGELFF; size: few; V: TRBV11-2; D: NA; J: TRBJ2-2
DNA: TGTGCCAGCAGCGACCGTCTGGGTCAGCCCCAGCATTTT; CDR3: CASSDRLGQPQHF; size: many; V: TRBV7-6; D: NA; J: TRBJ1-5
DNA: TGTGCCAGCAGTTTAGCACTAGGGGCTGGCACTGAAGCTCTCTTT; CDR3: CASSLALGAGTEALF; size: NA; V: TRBV12-3/TRBV12-4; D: NA; J: TRBJ1-1
DNA: TGCGCCAGCAGGGTAGACAGGGGGCGCCCGTACGAGCAGTACTTC; CDR3: CASRVDRGRPYEQYF; size: many; V: TRBV4-3; D: TRBD1; J: TRBJ2-7
DNA: TGCGCCAGCAGCCAAGATCCGGGAGGCCAAGAGACCCAGTACTTC; CDR3: CASSQDPGGQETQYF; size: many; V: TRBV4-1; D: TRBD2; J: TRBJ2-5